Presented here are 8 T cell receptor beta chains from one specimen sequenced in a study of T cells in Graves' hyperthyroidism and ophthalmopathy. Amplification targeted TCR beta CDR3 regions from RNA transcripts. Using the HTBI primer set, a first-round RT-PCR was run on the TCR CDR3. TCRdb passed the multiplex PCR reads through MiXCR, listing each CDR3 protein once. The data contain 250,000 to 300,000 distinct CDR3 sequences, about 19% of them singletons. Sequenced input: blood. The receptors derive from a man over 45 with Graves' ophthalmopathy.

This clonotype was seen only a few times. The gene calls are TRBV25-1 and TRBJ2-7; D is possibly TRBD2 (6 bases). Trimming cost V 6 bases and J 6 bases, with 15 bases left between them. The CDR3 has 13 amino acids. Looked up from germline, CDR1 is MGHDK and CDR2 is SYGVNS. DNA of the CDR3: TGTGCCAGCAGCCCATTAGGAGGGCCCGAGCAGTACTTC. It specifies CASSPLGGPEQYF.

This clonotype was counted between two and nine times. This rearrangement joins TRBV29-1 to TRBJ1-5; D is possibly TRBD1 (5 bases). CDR1 SQVTM and CDR2 ANQGSEA come from the germline V gene. CDR3 length equals 12 residues. The ends were cut back, 3 bases at V and 6 bases at J, with 9 bases in the middle. Here the CDR3 reads CSVEIGGQPQHF. CDR3 coding DNA: TGCAGCGTTGAGATCGGGGGTCAGCCCCAGCATTTT.

This clonotype was observed a few times. The chain has TRBV20-1 and TRBJ1-1; 7 bases are shared with TRBD1. Trimming took 0 bases from V and 1 from J; bases not matched to a gene: 5. The V gene's germline CDR1 is DFQATT and CDR2 SNEGSKA (reference sequence). CDR3 size: 15 residues. The CDR3 sequence: CSARDLGQTNTEAFF. The CDR3 coding sequence is TGCAGTGCTAGAGACTTGGGACAGACGAACACTGAAGCTTTCTTT.

This clonotype was counted a few times. The rearrangement joins TRBV20-1 to TRBJ1-3; TRBD1 might be the D (6 bases). Looked up from germline, CDR1 is DFQATT and CDR2 is SNEGSKA (reference sequence). V lost 2 bases and J lost 4, with 21 bases in between. This CDR3 has 17 residues. The CDR3 region is CSARPRGGLIAGNTIYF. The DNA of the CDR3 is TGCAGTGCTAGACCTCGGGGGGGCCTGATTGCCGGAAACACCATATATTTT.

For this clonotype: The CDR3 end shows no conserved phenylalanine or tryptophan, and so a read error is likely. The J gene is TRBJ2-7, the V gene TRBV6-5, with D possibly matching TRBD2 (5 bases). The CDR3 loop spans 17 amino acids. Per germline, CDR1 MNHEY and CDR2 SVGAGI. The germline V and J ends were trimmed by 1 base and 2 bases, with 18 bases remaining between them. CDR3: CASSYLSSGIGAYEQYL. The CDR3 nucleotides read TGTGCCAGCAGTTACTTGAGTTCCGGGATTGGAGCCTACGAGCAGTACCTC.

This clonotype appeared many times. The J gene is TRBJ1-1, the V gene TRBV28; perhaps TRBD1 as D (5 bases). The CDR3 spans 15 residues. Trimming took 8 bases from V and 0 from J, leaving 16 bases between them. CDR1 MDHEN and CDR2 SYDVKM come from the germline V gene. The CDR3 DNA is TGTGCCAGCCGAGCGTACAGGAGATTGAACACTGAAGCTTTCTTT. Amino acids: CASRAYRRLNTEAFF.

There are many counts of this clonotype. The chain has TRBV2 and TRBJ1-1, with 8 bases that match TRBD1. The CDR3 runs 14 residues. Trimming removed 4 bases from V and 5 bases from J; junction bases left unmatched: 6. Germline assignment: CDR1 SNHLY and CDR2 FYNNEI. CDR3 amino acids: CASSGQQGGTEAFF. For the CDR3, the DNA is TGTGCCAGCAGTGGACAACAGGGGGGTACTGAAGCTTTCTTT.

This clonotype was detected a few times. The chain is built from TRBV6-1 and TRBJ1-2; 8 nucleotides match TRBD1. This CDR3 spans 14 amino acids. Germline CDR1 reads MNHNS; CDR2 reads SASEGT. Trimming cost V 2 bases and J 8 bases; bases outside gene matches: 7. CDR3 loop: CASSENQGARGYTF. In DNA, the CDR3 is TGTGCCAGCAGTGAAAATCAGGGGGCAAGAGGCTACACCTTC.